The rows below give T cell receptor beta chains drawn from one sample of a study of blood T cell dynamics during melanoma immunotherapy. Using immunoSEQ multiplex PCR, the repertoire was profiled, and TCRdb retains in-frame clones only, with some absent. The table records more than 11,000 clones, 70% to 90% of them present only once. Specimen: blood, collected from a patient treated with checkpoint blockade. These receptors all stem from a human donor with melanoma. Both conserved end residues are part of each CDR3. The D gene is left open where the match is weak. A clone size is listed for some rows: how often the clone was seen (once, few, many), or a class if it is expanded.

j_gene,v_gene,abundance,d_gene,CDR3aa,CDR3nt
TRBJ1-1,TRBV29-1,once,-,CSVAKSTPNTEAFF,TGCAGCGTTGCTAAGTCAACCCCGAACACTGAAGCTTTCTTT
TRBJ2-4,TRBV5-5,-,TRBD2,CASSLSSGGASNIQYF,TGTGCCAGCAGCTTGTCTAGCGGGGGGGCCTCGAACATTCAGTACTTC
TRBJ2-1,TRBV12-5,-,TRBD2,CASGPSGGAGNEQFF,TGTGCTAGTGGCCCTAGCGGGGGGGCAGGAAATGAGCAGTTCTTC
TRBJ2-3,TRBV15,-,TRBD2,CATSRARGVTDTQYF,TGTGCCACCAGCAGAGCTCGGGGGGTCACAGATACGCAGTATTTT
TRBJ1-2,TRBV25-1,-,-,CASSGGGGYTF,TGTGCCAGCAGTGGGGGGGGCGGCTACACCTTC
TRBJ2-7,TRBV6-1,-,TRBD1,CASTPGTGVWEQYF,TGTGCCAGCACCCCCGGGACAGGGGTGTGGGAGCAGTACTTC
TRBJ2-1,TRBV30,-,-,CACERYNEQFF,TGTGCCTGCGAGAGATACAATGAGCAGTTCTTC
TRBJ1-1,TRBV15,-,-,CATSREMASVDTEAFF,TGTGCCACCAGCAGAGAGATGGCCTCCGTGGACACTGAAGCTTTCTTT
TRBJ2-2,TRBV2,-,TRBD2,CASSVSGGTGELFF,TGTGCCAGCTCGGTTTCGGGGGGGACCGGGGAGCTGTTTTTT
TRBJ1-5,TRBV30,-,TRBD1,CAWSAGQFNQPQHF,TGTGCCTGGAGTGCGGGACAGTTCAATCAGCCCCAGCATTTT
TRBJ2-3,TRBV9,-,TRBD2,CASSVAPLAGGTTDTQYF,TGTGCCAGCAGCGTAGCCCCACTAGCGGGGGGGACCACAGATACGCAGTATTTT
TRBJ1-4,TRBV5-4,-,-,CASSFRGRNEKLFF,TGTGCCAGCAGCTTTCGGGGGAGGAATGAAAAACTGTTTTTT
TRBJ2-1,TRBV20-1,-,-,CSAGYNEQFF,TGCAGTGCTGGGTACAATGAGCAGTTCTTC
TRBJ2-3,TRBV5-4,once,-,CASSLKQEADTQYF,TGTGCCAGCAGCTTGAAACAGGAGGCAGATACGCAGTATTTT
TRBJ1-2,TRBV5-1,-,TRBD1,CASSHGTAGSNYGYTF,TGCGCCAGCAGCCATGGGACAGCCGGATCTAACTATGGCTACACCTTC
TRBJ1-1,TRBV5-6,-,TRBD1,CASSPVGTGLMNTEAFF,TGTGCCAGCAGCCCGGTCGGGACAGGGCTTATGAACACTGAAGCTTTCTTT
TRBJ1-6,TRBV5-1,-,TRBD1,CASSLQGFNSPLHF,TGCGCCAGCAGCTTACAGGGGTTTAATTCACCCCTCCACTTT
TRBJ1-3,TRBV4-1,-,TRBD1,CASSQQQGAGGNTIYF,TGCGCCAGCAGCCAACAACAGGGGGCGGGTGGAAACACCATATATTTT
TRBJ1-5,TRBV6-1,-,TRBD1,CASSEGGQGGQPQHF,TGTGCCAGCAGTGAAGGAGGACAGGGCGGTCAGCCCCAGCATTTT
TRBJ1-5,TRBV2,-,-,CASSGERSNQPQHF,TGTGCCAGCAGTGGCGAAAGGAGCAATCAGCCCCAGCATTTT
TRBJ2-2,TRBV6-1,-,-,CASSEGRQGWTGELFF,TGTGCCAGCAGTGAAGGCCGGCAGGGTTGGACCGGGGAGCTGTTTTTT
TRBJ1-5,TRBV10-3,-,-,CAIRDSNQPQHF,TGTGCCATCAGGGATAGCAATCAGCCCCAGCATTTT
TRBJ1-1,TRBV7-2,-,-,CASSTVGGNTEAFF,TGTGCCAGCAGCACGGTAGGCGGGAACACTGAAGCTTTCTTT
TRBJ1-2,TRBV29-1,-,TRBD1,CSVTKGASYGYTF,TGCAGCGTCACCAAGGGGGCCAGCTATGGCTACACCTTC
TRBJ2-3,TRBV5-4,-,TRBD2,CASRFKTSGEADTQYF,TGTGCCAGCAGATTCAAGACTAGCGGGGAAGCAGATACGCAGTATTTT
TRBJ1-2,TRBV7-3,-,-,CASSQGGGYGYTF,TGTGCCAGCTCTCAAGGGGGAGGCTATGGCTACACCTTC
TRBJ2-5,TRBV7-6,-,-,CASSLGAGIETQYF,TGTGCCAGCAGCTTAGGGGCAGGGATCGAGACCCAGTACTTC
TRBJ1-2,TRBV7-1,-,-,CASSLGEEQGRNYGYTF,TGTGCCAGCAGCTTAGGGGAGGAACAGGGACGCAACTATGGCTACACCTTC
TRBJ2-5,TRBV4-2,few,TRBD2,CASSQVLAGGQTQYF,TGTGCCAGCAGCCAAGTTTTAGCGGGGGGCCAGACCCAGTACTTC
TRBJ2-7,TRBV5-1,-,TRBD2,CASSLVAGGGAYEQYF,TGCGCCAGCAGCTTGGTGGCTGGCGGGGGGGCCTACGAGCAGTACTTC
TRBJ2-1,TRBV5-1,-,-,CASRPGVDNEQFF,TGCGCCAGCAGACCCGGGGTAGACAATGAGCAGTTCTTC
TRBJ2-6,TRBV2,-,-,CASSESRGSGANVLTF,TGTGCCAGCAGTGAGAGCAGGGGCTCTGGGGCCAACGTCCTGACTTTC
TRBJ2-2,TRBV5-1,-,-,CASSLQGGTGELFF,TGCGCCAGCAGCTTGCAGGGCGGCACCGGGGAGCTGTTTTTT
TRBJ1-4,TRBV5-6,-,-,CASSSRGSREKLFF,TGTGCCAGCAGCTCCCGGGGATCTCGGGAAAAACTGTTTTTT
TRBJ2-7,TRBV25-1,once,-,CASSEGQPPYEQYF,TGTGCCAGCAGTGAAGGACAGCCTCCCTACGAGCAGTACTTC
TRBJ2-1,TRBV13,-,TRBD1,CASSLRSYGTGEFGEQFF,TGTGCCAGCAGCTTACGGTCGTATGGGACAGGGGAATTTGGCGAGCAGTTCTTC
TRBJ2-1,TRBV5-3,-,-,CARIPLRTEYNEQFF,TGTGCCAGAATCCCGTTACGGACGGAATACAATGAGCAGTTCTTC
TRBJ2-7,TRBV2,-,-,CASRRLEQYF,TGTGCCAGCAGGCGTCTCGAGCAGTACTTC
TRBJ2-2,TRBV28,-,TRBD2,CASSLPGRGGTGELFF,TGTGCCAGCAGTCTCCCCGGGAGGGGGGGGACCGGGGAGCTGTTTTTT
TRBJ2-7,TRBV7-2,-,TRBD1,CASSRQGTSSYEQYF,TGTGCCAGCAGTCGACAGGGAACAAGCTCCTACGAGCAGTACTTC
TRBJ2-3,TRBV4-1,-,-,CASSQGAQADTQYF,TGCGCCAGCAGCCAAGGGGCCCAGGCGGATACGCAGTATTTT
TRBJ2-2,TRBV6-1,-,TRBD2,CASRGGGHTGELFF,TGTGCCAGCAGGGGCGGGGGGCACACCGGGGAGCTGTTTTTT
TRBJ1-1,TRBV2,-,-,CASSRGTEAFF,TGTGCCAGCAGTAGGGGCACTGAAGCTTTCTTT
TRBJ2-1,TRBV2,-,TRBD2,CASTLRGLASGGSYNEQFF,TGTGCCAGCACCTTACGGGGGCTGGCTAGCGGGGGCTCCTACAATGAGCAGTTCTTC
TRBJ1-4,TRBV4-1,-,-,CASSQDLGRNEKLFF,TGCGCCAGCAGCCAAGATTTGGGACGGAATGAAAAACTGTTTTTT
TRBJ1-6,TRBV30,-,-,CAGQRGNNSPLHF,TGTGCCGGCCAGAGGGGAAATAATTCACCCCTCCACTTT
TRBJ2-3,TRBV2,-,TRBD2,CASSEYRGLAGGSTDTQYF,TGTGCCAGCAGTGAATATAGGGGACTAGCGGGGGGGAGCACAGATACGCAGTATTTT
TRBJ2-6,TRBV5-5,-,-,CASSPYRESGANVLTF,TGTGCCAGCAGCCCCTACAGGGAGTCTGGGGCCAACGTCCTGACTTTC
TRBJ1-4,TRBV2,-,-,CASTSGRATNEKLFF,TGTGCCAGCACCTCGGGCCGAGCAACTAATGAAAAACTGTTTTTT
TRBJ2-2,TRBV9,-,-,CASRAGLTNTGELFF,TGTGCCAGCAGGGCGGGACTTACGAACACCGGGGAGCTGTTTTTT
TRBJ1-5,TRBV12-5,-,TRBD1,CASGLGQGANQPQHF,TGTGCTAGTGGTTTGGGACAGGGGGCAAATCAGCCCCAGCATTTT
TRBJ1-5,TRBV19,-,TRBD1,CASSATRDRGSNQPQHF,TGTGCCAGTAGTGCAACGCGAGACAGGGGTAGCAATCAGCCCCAGCATTTT
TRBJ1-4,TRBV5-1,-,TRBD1,CASSFGQGREKLFF,TGCGCCAGCAGCTTTGGACAGGGGAGAGAAAAACTGTTTTTT
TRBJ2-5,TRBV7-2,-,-,CASSLSGFQETQYF,TGTGCCAGCAGCTTAAGCGGTTTCCAAGAGACCCAGTACTTC